The T cell receptor beta chain described here comes from a study of blood T cell repertoires in COVID-19. This clone was found once. Measured with immunoSEQ multiplex PCR; TCRdb has only the in-frame clones, and not every one. The table has around 130,000 clones, about 80% seen once. The CDR3 spans 18 residues. This chain links TRBV21-1 with TRBJ1-3; the table's D call, TRBD1, has no DNA check behind it. TRBV21-1 is a pseudogene. This TCR came from a woman between 50 and 59 years old with acute or convalescent COVID-19. Material for sequencing was peripheral blood. CDR3 residues: CASSKKGGQGSIQNTIYF. The CDR3, as DNA: TGTGCCAGCAGCAAAAAAGGTGGACAGGGGTCAATACAAAACACCATATATTTT.